This T cell receptor beta chain was sequenced for a study of tumor and adjacent non-tumor tissue in lung cancer (dated by TCRdb to 2016 to 2019). In the study overall: By cancer type, the cohort comprised eleven to twelve adenocarcinoma patients, 2 squamous cell carcinoma patients and 1 small cell lung cancer patient. The study compared bulk TCRbeta repertoires from lung tumor tissue and matched distant non-tumor lung tissue of some 15 lung cancer patients. Fewer than 35 paired specimens, one tumor and one normal lung sample per patient, were profiled by TCRbeta CDR3 sequencing. The roughly 15 enrolled patients, of whom 10 were men and 5 were women, were aged about 31 to 80 years and were diagnosed with TNM stage I to III disease. Sequencing generated a total of approximately 130,000,000 productive TCRbeta reads, averaging around 4.2 million reads per sample.

Findings and caveats that apply to the study as a whole: Peripheral blood was not sequenced, so blood TCRbeta repertoires were not examined in the lung cancer patients of the study. Younger patients had significantly higher TCR diversity, and higher tumor TCR diversity was associated with shorter overall and disease-free survival. Tumor tissue showed significantly greater TCR diversity (inverse Simpson) than normal lung tissue (approximately 400 vs 170, P = 0.0075, Mann-Whitney U test). The sequencing platform is not named in the methods, and unique molecular identifiers are not mentioned. Only about 15 patients were in the cohort, and the authors stated that larger samples and more detailed clinical data are needed. The top 100 clones accounted for a significantly larger cumulative portion of the repertoire in normal lung than in tumor tissue.

RNA was isolated from bulk unsorted tissue, and RNA quality was assessed with a NanoDrop ND-1000 and an Agilent 2100. The normal lung samples consisted of distant non-tumor tissue collected more than 3 cm from the tumor edge. Newly diagnosed lung cancer patients without prior chemotherapy who had been admitted for thoracic surgery in China between August and November 2014 were enrolled as donors. The study excluded patients who had received radiotherapy or chemotherapy before or who had another cancer at the same time. Pieces of surgical tissue measuring roughly 1-2.2 cm3 were kept in RNAlater solution and held at -80 degrees C until needed. This clonotype was found many times. Its cognate antigen has yet to be identified. No base qualities exist here, and no much larger clone lies one base off it. The CDR3 goes from the cysteine to the phenylalanine over 12 residues. Only the CDR3 portion is preserved as DNA: 36 bases, with reading frame beginning at the first base. Via the germline V gene (reference sequence), CDR1 is MNHNY and CDR2 SVGAGI. Trimming takes 6 bases from V and 9 bases from J, and the germline ends sit 9 bases apart.

The library was generated by multiplex PCR. Sequencing used an Illumina HiSeq 2500. TCRbeta libraries were constructed through three rounds of nested PCR with primers (Table S4) according to protocols adapted from ARM-PCR. PCR products of 200-500 bp were gel-excised and purified with the QIAquick gel extraction kit before sequencing. For the original study's pipeline: Trimmomatic was used to clean the reads, FLASH was used to merge the reads into complete CDR3 sequences, and MiTCR was used to assign the reads to V(D)J germline segments. VDJtools was used to compute clonal diversity as the inverse Simpson's index. In-frame sequences lacking a premature stop codon were counted as productive reads. TCRdb took the public reads, trimmed them with fastp at Q25, ran MiXCR for clone calling and kept in-frame beta chains. All rows with the same CDR3 protein become a single entry with the most common DNA and genes. The V and J calls were not made by the authors but by TCRdb's processing. In all, the sample holds tens of thousands of distinct CDR3 sequences, and 76% of those were seen once. The top ten clonotypes cover roughly 37% of the sample.

The V gene is TRBV6-6 and the J gene is TRBJ1-6; the D gene identity is not certain. The sequence came from a man between 65 and 79 years old with non-small cell lung cancer. The sequenced material came from distant non-tumor lung tissue. The base sequence is TGTGCCAGCAGCACCGGAACTTCACCCCTCCACTTT. It codes for CASSTGTSPLHF.